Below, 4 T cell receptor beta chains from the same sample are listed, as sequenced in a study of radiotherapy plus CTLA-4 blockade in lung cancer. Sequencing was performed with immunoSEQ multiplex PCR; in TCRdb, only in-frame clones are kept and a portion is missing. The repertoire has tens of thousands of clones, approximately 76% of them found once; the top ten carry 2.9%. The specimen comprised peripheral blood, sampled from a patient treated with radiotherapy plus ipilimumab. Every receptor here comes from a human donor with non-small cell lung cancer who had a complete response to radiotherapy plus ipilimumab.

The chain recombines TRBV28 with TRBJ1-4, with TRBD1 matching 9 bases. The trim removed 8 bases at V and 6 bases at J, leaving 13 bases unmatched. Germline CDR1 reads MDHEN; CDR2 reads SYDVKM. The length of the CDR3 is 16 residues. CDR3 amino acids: CASGSIPGQGDEKLFF. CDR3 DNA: TGTGCCAGCGGATCAATTCCGGGACAGGGAGATGAAAAACTGTTTTTT.

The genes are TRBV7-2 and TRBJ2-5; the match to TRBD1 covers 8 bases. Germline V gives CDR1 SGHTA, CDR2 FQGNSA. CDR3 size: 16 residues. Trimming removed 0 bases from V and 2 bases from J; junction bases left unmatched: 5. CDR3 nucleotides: TGTGCCAGCAGCTTAGCCCGACAGGGGCGACAAGAGACCCAGTACTTC. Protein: CASSLARQGRQETQYF.

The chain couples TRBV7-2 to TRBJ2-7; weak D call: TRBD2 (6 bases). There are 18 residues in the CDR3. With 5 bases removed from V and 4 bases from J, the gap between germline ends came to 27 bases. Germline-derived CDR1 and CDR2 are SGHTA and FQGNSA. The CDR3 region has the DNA TGTGCCAGCAGCCAATCGCTTTTTATCCGGGGGAAGCCTTACGAGCAGTACTTC. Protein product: CASSQSLFIRGKPYEQYF.

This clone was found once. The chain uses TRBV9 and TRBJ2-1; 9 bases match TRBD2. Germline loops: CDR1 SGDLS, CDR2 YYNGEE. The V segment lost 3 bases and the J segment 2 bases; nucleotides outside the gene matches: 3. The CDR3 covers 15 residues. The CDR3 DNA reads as TGTGCCAGCAGCGCGGGACTAGCACCCTACAATGAGCAGTTCTTC. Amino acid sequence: CASSAGLAPYNEQFF.